The 24 T cell receptor beta chains below all came from one sample that was sequenced in a study of blood T cell repertoires in COVID-19 (dated by TCRdb to 2018 to 2020). Library preparation used the immunoSEQ multiplex PCR assay. The clones in this table, taken by TCRdb from immuneACCESS, are in-frame only. Not every clone is retained; where verified, under half of the shortfall comes from an unresolved V gene, and the cause of the rest is unknown. The sample table contains 200,000 to 250,000 clones; only one count was recorded for approximately 90% of them. Of the sample, 2.6% is held by the ten largest clones. The sequenced sample was PBMCs or T cells enriched from blood (not recorded which). Every receptor here comes from a woman in her 30s with acute COVID-19.

This rearrangement joins TRBV2 to TRBJ1-2; tentatively, D is TRBD1 (6 bases). Deletions cut 3 bases from V and 5 bases from J, with 13 bases between. This CDR3 contains 14 residues. The germline V gene encodes CDR1 SNHLY and CDR2 FYNNEI. The CDR3 DNA sequence: TGTGCCAGCAGTGATCCTCGGACAGATTATGGCTACACCTTC. Protein sequence: CASSDPRTDYGYTF.

This clone was seen just once. The rearrangement joins TRBV6-1 to TRBJ2-1; no clear D gene. Germline CDR1 is MNHNS and CDR2 is SASEGT. CDR3 size: 14 residues. Trimming shortened V by 2 bases and J by 4 bases, and 9 bases separated the two germline ends. DNA of the CDR3: TGTGCCAGCAGTGAAACCCTAGAGTACAATGAGCAGTTCTTC. As protein: CASSETLEYNEQFF.

This chain links TRBV10-2 with TRBJ2-3; TRBD2 might be the D (7 bases). V lost 6 bases, J lost 2 bases, and 12 bases lay in between. This CDR3 region has 14 residues. Germline V gene data show CDR1 as WSHSY and CDR2 as SAAADI. As DNA, the CDR3 is TGCGCCAGCAGAGGGGGGGGATACACAGATACGCAGTATTTT. Translating gives CASRGGGYTDTQYF.

This rearrangement joins TRBV6-1 to TRBJ1-6; D possibly corresponds to TRBD1 (5 bases). V lost 2 bases and J 6 bases, leaving 8 bases between the germline ends. CDR3 length: 14 amino acids. Germline CDR1 and CDR2: MNHNS and SASEGT. DNA for the CDR3: TGTGCCAGCAGTGAACAGGGTGCTAATTCACCCCTCCACTTT. This sequence encodes CASSEQGANSPLHF.

V and J are TRBV5-1 and TRBJ2-1, with 11 bases that match TRBD2. This CDR3 is built from 15 residues. CDR1 is SGHRS and CDR2 is YFSETQ in the germline V gene. V was pared by 1 base and J by 9 bases, with 6 bases of the junction left unmatched. CDR3 sequence reads: CASSLLAGGPGEQFF. DNA of the CDR3: TGCGCCAGCAGCTTGTTAGCGGGGGGGCCGGGTGAGCAGTTCTTC.

V and J are TRBV6-2 or TRBV6-3 and TRBJ2-7, with no clear D. Germline values: CDR1 MNHEY, CDR2 SVGEGT. With 6 bases removed from V and 3 bases from J, the gap between germline ends came to 12 bases. The CDR3 is 13 residues long. The CDR3 sequence is CASSREALYEQYF. CDR3 bases: TGTGCCAGCAGCCGAGAAGCCCTCTACGAGCAGTACTTC.

The rearrangement links TRBV5-1 to TRBJ1-1, with 9 bases identical to TRBD1. The CDR3 consists of 14 residues. The germline V gene has CDR1 SGHRS and CDR2 YFSETQ. J lost 7 bases, V lost 5 bases, and 9 bases had no gene match. CDR3 sequence (DNA): TGCGCCAGCAGGCCAACAGGGGGCCGGGATGAAGCTTTCTTT. This gives the protein CASRPTGGRDEAFF.

The chain links TRBV19 to TRBJ2-7; D is unresolved. Germline V gene lookup returns CDR1 LNHDA and CDR2 SQIVND (reference sequence). V lost 2 bases and J 2 bases, leaving 10 bases between the germline ends. The CDR3 is 14 residues long. This CDR3 reads CASSISRSPYEQYF. The CDR3 DNA is TGTGCCAGTAGTATAAGCAGGTCCCCCTACGAGCAGTACTTC.

The chain couples TRBV7-2 to TRBJ2-2, with a weak D call TRBD2 (6 bases). Trimming took off 4 bases at V and 1 base at J, with 13 bases between the two ends. The CDR3 extends over 16 amino acids. Looked up from germline, CDR1 is SGHTA and CDR2 is FQGNSA. CDR3 in amino acids: CASSSLSGLNTGELFF. The DNA for the CDR3 is TGTGCCAGCAGCTCCCTTAGCGGATTGAACACCGGGGAGCTGTTTTTT.

V gene TRBV10-3 combines with J gene TRBJ1-2; D remains ambiguous. Trimming cost V 2 bases and J 0 bases, with 7 bases left between them. Germline V CDR1 and CDR2: ENHRY, SYGVKD. The length of the CDR3 is 14 residues. The CDR3 sequence: CAISEGEANYGYTF. The CDR3 coding sequence is TGTGCCATCAGTGAGGGGGAGGCTAACTATGGCTACACCTTC.

This clone was seen more than once but under ten times. The chain is built from TRBV6-5 and TRBJ1-1; D remains unclear. Between the trimmed V and J ends, which lost 0 bases and 5 bases, there was a span of 7 bases. The CDR3 loop spans 13 amino acids. Germline CDR1 reads MNHEY; CDR2 reads SVGAGI. CDR3 in DNA: TGTGCCAGCAGTTACTCGGTCCAGACTGAAGCTTTCTTT. Encoded protein: CASSYSVQTEAFF.

The genes are TRBV7-2 and TRBJ1-4; D is perhaps TRBD1 (5 bases). CDR3 length: 14 amino acids. V lost 2 bases to trimming and J lost 7 bases, with 11 bases between them. Germline-derived CDR1 and CDR2 are SGHTA and FQGNSA. The CDR3 spells CASSLQGLGEKLFF. CDR3 DNA: TGTGCCAGCAGCTTACAGGGATTAGGTGAAAAACTGTTTTTT.

V and J are TRBV7-9 and TRBJ1-1, with D possibly matching TRBD1 (6 bases). V was trimmed by 1 base and J by 1 base, leaving 13 bases between them. Germline V lookup: CDR1 SEHNR, CDR2 FQNEAQ (reference sequence). CDR3 size: 16 residues. In DNA form, the CDR3 reads TGTGCCAGCAGCTTAGGGATCCCACAGGGGAACACTGAAGCTTTCTTT. Amino acid sequence: CASSLGIPQGNTEAFF.

Concerning this clone itself: The junction departs from the called germline gene at one end, perhaps through a read error. CDR3 sequence (DNA): TGTGCCAGCAGCTTAGCCTCCGGGACTAAGGAAAAACTGTTTTTT. Its protein is CASSLASGTKEKLFF. J is TRBJ1-4 and V is TRBV7-2; D is possibly TRBD1 (5 bases). The CDR3 is 15 residues long. Germline loops: CDR1 SGHTA, CDR2 FQGNSA.

V usage is TRBV5-1 and J usage is TRBJ1-3, with a possible D match to TRBD1 (5 bases). V was pared by 4 bases and J by 2 bases, with 13 bases between. Germline CDR1 reads SGHRS; CDR2 reads YFSETQ. The CDR3 has 15 amino acids. In DNA, the CDR3 is TGCGCCAGCAGCCAGCTGGCAGGGACTGGAAACACCATATATTTT. Translated, it gives CASSQLAGTGNTIYF. Drawing the rest from reference TRBV5-1 and TRBJ1-3, the complete variable domain is KAGVTQTPRYLIKTRGQQVTLSCSPISGHRSVSWYQQTPGQGLQFLFEYFSETQRNKGNFPGRFSGRQFSNSRSEMNVSTLELGDSALYLCASSQLAGTGNTIYFGEGSWLTVV.

The genes are TRBV7-8 and TRBJ2-7; a weak D match, TRBD1 (6 bases). Trimming took off 2 bases at V and 1 base at J, with 12 bases between the two ends. The germline V gene has CDR1 SGHVS and CDR2 FQNEAQ. CDR3 length: 15 amino acids. The CDR3 region is CASSLTRTVSYEQYF. The DNA of the CDR3 is TGTGCCAGCAGCTTAACCCGGACAGTTTCCTACGAGCAGTACTTC.

This clone was seen once. The J gene is TRBJ1-1, the V gene TRBV24-1; the D is unclear. V lost 5 bases to trimming and J lost 0 bases, with 3 bases between them. There are 12 residues in the CDR3. CDR1 KGHDR and CDR2 SFDVKD come from the germline V gene. DNA of the CDR3: TGTGCCACCAGTGCTGTGAACACTGAAGCTTTCTTT. Its translation is CATSAVNTEAFF.

This clone was observed a single time. This chain joins TRBV2 and TRBJ2-7, with TRBD1 as a possible D gene (5 bases). Trimming removed 4 bases from V and 1 base from J, with 14 bases in between. Germline-derived CDR1 and CDR2 are SNHLY and FYNNEI. CDR3 length: 15 amino acids. CDR3 sequence reads: CASSVLGRWSYEQYF. For the CDR3, the DNA is TGTGCCAGCAGTGTCCTGGGGCGTTGGTCCTACGAGCAGTACTTC.

In nucleotides, the CDR3 is TGCGCCAGCAGCCAGGTAGGACAGAAGCACTATGGCTACACCTTC. It translates to CASSQVGQKHYGYTF. The chain is built from TRBV4-1 and TRBJ1-2; weak D call: TRBD1 (6 bases). Germline CDR1 is MGHRA and CDR2 is YSYEKL. This CDR3 has 15 residues. Trimming took off 3 bases at V and 3 bases at J, with 14 bases between the two ends.

The chain employs TRBV7-2 and TRBJ2-7; 9 bases match TRBD1. This CDR3 is 14 amino acids long. Germline V gives CDR1 SGHTA, CDR2 FQGNSA. The V and J ends lost 4 bases and 5 bases, in that order; junction bases with no gene match: 6. In DNA, the CDR3 is TGTGCCAGCAGCTCCGGGGACAGGGTCCACGAGCAGTACTTC. Translating it yields CASSSGDRVHEQYF. The full variable domain, in which reference TRBV7-2 and TRBJ2-7 provide the parts outside the CDR3, is GAGVSQSPSNKVTEKGKDVELRCDPISGHTALYWYRQSLGQGLEFLIYFQGNSAPDKSGLPSDRFSAERTGGSVSTLTIQRTQQEDSAVYLCASSSGDRVHEQYFGPGTRLTVT.

The chain recombines TRBV10-3 with TRBJ2-1, with TRBD2 as a possible D gene (5 bases). CDR1 is ENHRY and CDR2 is SYGVKD in the germline V gene. The CDR3 sequence is 14 residues long. Trimming took 0 bases from V and 6 from J, leaving 9 bases between them. Here the CDR3 reads CAISESDRGNEQFF. The CDR3 DNA reads TGTGCCATCAGTGAGTCGGACCGGGGCAATGAGCAGTTCTTC.

This clone showed up just once. This chain uses TRBV7-8 with TRBJ2-7; TRBD1 agrees at 7 bases. The CDR3 length is 12 residues. CDR1 and CDR2 from the germline V gene are SGHVS and FQNEAQ. The junction had 7 bases not matched to a gene; V was cut back by 5 bases and J by 9 bases. CDR3 sequence (DNA): TGTGCCAGCAGCCAACCCCGGGACAGGCAGTACTTC. Its translation: CASSQPRDRQYF.

This clone was seen once. The J gene is TRBJ1-5, the V gene TRBV19; D may be TRBD1 (6 bases). V shed 2 bases and J shed 7 bases, with 12 bases lying between them. The germline V gene has CDR1 LNHDA and CDR2 SQIVND (reference sequence). The CDR3 sequence is 14 residues long. The chain's CDR3 is CASSIRDTAQPQHF. CDR3 DNA sequence: TGTGCCAGTAGTATACGGGACACCGCCCAGCCCCAGCATTTT.

The rearrangement joins TRBV5-6 to TRBJ1-5; TRBD1 aligns across 10 bases. The junction had 8 bases not matched to a gene; V was cut back by 4 bases and J by 7 bases. Germline V lookup: CDR1 SGHDT, CDR2 YYEEEE. The CDR3 runs to 15 residues. CDR3 nucleotides: TGTGCCAGCAGCGGGGGACAGGGGATGAGGCAGCCCCAGCATTTT. This sequence encodes CASSGGQGMRQPQHF.